This entry is about one TCR beta chain. Its antigen has not been determined. Base qualities are missing; no much larger clone stands one base away. The cohort comprised approximately 700 healthy bone marrow donors. Cohort members were all nominally healthy when sampled, although unrecorded immune exposures were likely present. The donor tested CMV seropositive, placing the donor among the 289 seropositive members of the cohort. Every donor gave a peripheral blood sample, and the peripheral blood mononuclear cells from that sample were used for TCR beta sequencing. Genomic DNA was extracted from the blood cell samples with the Qiagen DNeasy Blood Extraction Kit. To prepare the library, the immunoSEQ multiplex PCR assay was applied. For the multiplex PCR, a mixture combining 60 forward primers for TCR Vbeta segments and 13 reverse primers for TCR Jbeta segments was used. The CDR3 region of rearranged TCR beta genes was amplified from genomic DNA by a multiplex PCR assay. The Illumina HiSeq System was used to sequence the amplified TCR beta libraries as 87-base-pair reads. Under the source paper's analysis protocol: In a later analysis, 77 million or so unique TCR beta chains were counted across the 650 to 700 repertoires, and approximately 11 million of these chains were shared by at least two donors. To remove PCR and sequencing errors, raw reads were error-corrected and collapsed into unique sequences using a nearest-neighbor algorithm that merged closely related sequences. V, D and J gene segments were assigned by aligning CDR3 sequences to IMGT reference sequences. For a sequence to be retained, a match of at least six nucleotides to both a V gene segment and a J gene segment was required. A rearrangement was called productive if the CDR3 had no stop codons and remained in frame with V and J, and every other rearrangement was called non-productive. Following IMGT convention, CDR3 was defined as the stretch from the second conserved V-encoded cysteine up to the conserved J-encoded phenylalanine. The earlier analysis of about 570 of the donors excluded any sequence lacking an unambiguous match to a single V gene segment. An earlier analysis of several hundred of the donors classified V segments as functional when productive rearrangements were above 56.7% and as segregating when the standard deviation between donors was above 5%. A statistical classification framework was built to diagnose cytomegalovirus status from the catalog of TCR beta chain sequences. A later analysis assigned V and J genes by comparing TCR nucleotide sequences with IMGT/GENE-DB human TR gene sequences. A later analysis assigned CDR3 sequences and most-parsimonious VDJ recombination scenarios with the TCRdist pipeline. In a later analysis, every TCR beta chain was defined by the combination of its CDR3 amino acid sequence and its V-gene family, and reads without a unique V-gene family were dropped. To address suspected cross-contamination and a sequencing artifact, a later analysis removed 592 highly shared, low-generation-probability nucleotide sequences. For each public chain, a later analysis derived a clonal expansion index from normalized ranks of inferred template counts within each repertoire. Generation probabilities in a later analysis came from a VDJ recombination model fitted to out-of-frame rearrangements, and those results were checked against IGoR. A later analysis scored TCR-TCR, TCR-HLA and TCR-CMV co-occurrence with hypergeometric tests, applying a repertoire-size bias correction to TCR pairs. False discovery rates were estimated in a later analysis by permuting HLA or CMV assignments 20 times. A later analysis grouped co-occurring TCRs with DBSCAN, adding TCRdist sequence similarity when clustering within HLA-allele-positive subsets. For co-occurrence clustering, repertoires with fewer than 30,000 or more than 120,000 public chains were excluded, along with about five repertoires with anomalous nucleotide sharing. TCRdb carries this immuneACCESS record with in-frame sequences only. Its versions omit some clonotypes, under half of them owing to an unresolved V gene in the studies checked, with the rest unexplained. V and J calls and clone size are copied from that table; D and trimming were computed from the DNA. For this sample there are approximately 100,000 clones; 65% to 85% appear just once. The ten most abundant clones make up approximately 2.6% of the sample.

These data come from a study of cytomegalovirus exposure and HLA in healthy donors (dated 2017 in TCRdb). About the study as a whole: An earlier analysis of approximately 640 of the donors reported about 250 Gb of sequence data and around 120 million unique TCR beta sequences from about 200 million T cells. Around 320 gigabases of sequencing data and 80 million or so unique TCR sequences were included in an early release covering roughly 700 HLA-typed donors. The genetic ancestry cluster associated with self-reported Caucasian donors included around 76% of the 398 genotyped donors. The study was designed to test whether signatures of past pathogen exposure could be identified by cataloging public T cell receptors. The study used immunosequencing to profile the T cell repertoires of more than 650 subjects and linked those repertoires to cytomegalovirus serostatus. Along with the approximately 650-subject first cohort, a separate validation cohort of about 110 different subjects was used. High-throughput TCR immunosequencing, statistical association of individual TCRs with disease status, and machine learning were combined to predict cytomegalovirus infection status. To study patterns of TCR occurrence, a later analysis re-analyzed previously published TCR beta repertoires from several hundred donors and added high-resolution HLA genotyping. In the later analysis, no new phenotypic data were used to find candidate immune exposures; instead, reliance was placed on TCR beta sequences and their occurrence across donors. An earlier analysis of approximately 580 of the donors used high-throughput TCR beta sequencing to judge whether each TCR beta V gene segment behaved as functional or pseudogenic. Donor age, sex, ethnicity and CMV serostatus were collected together with the repertoire data. A later genetic analysis took genome-wide SNP genotypes for about three fifths of the 666 donors and used that subset as a discovery cohort. All discovery cohort repertoires had been generated using a single sequencing platform. Both class I and class II loci were covered by HLA typing, at four-digit resolution. Typing coverage varied by locus: roughly 620-630 donors for A, B, C, DRB1 and DQB1; about 520 for DQA1; about 590 for DPA1; about 450 for DPB1. Because of strong linkage in the cohort, five DR-DQ haplotypes were treated as single units for association and clustering. Among roughly 400 genotyped donors of the cohort, an average of around 240,000 unique TCR beta nucleotide sequences was sequenced per donor, of which about 18% were non-productive. Findings and caveats that apply to the study as a whole: The cohort was sequenced for TCR beta chains only, and without alpha or paired-chain data the features that could be detected were limited. A later analysis found that HLA-associated TCR beta chains were more clonally expanded and had lower generation probabilities than equally common non-associated chains. In a later analysis, the rate of TCR association differed among HLA loci, with DRB1 alleles having the most associated TCRs and HLA-C alleles having the fewest. Because HLA typing was unavailable for some donors at each locus, only the typed subset was used in association tests. The study listed 164 TCR beta chains as associated with cytomegalovirus. In vitro tests confirmed that a few of the cytomegalovirus-associated TCR beta chains recognize cytomegalovirus antigens. A later analysis found that most CMV-associated TCR beta chains appeared HLA-restricted, with HLA associations seemingly driven largely by CMV exposure. Linkage disequilibrium might explain the correlated functional status among segregating V segments, but an unknown experimental factor could not be ruled out. Immune exposure information for the cohort was limited to CMV serostatus. When HLA alleles, especially DR and DQ, strongly co-occurred, attributing TCR associations to individual alleles was difficult. A later genetic analysis reported fewer N-insertions in productive TCRs among donors in an Asian-associated ancestry cluster than the approximately 700-donor mean. Several of the top co-occurrence clusters appeared to be linked to parvovirus B19, influenza, CMV and Epstein-Barr virus, according to a later analysis. Because counts were too low, 15 to 20 rarely observed V segments, including chromosome 9 orphons, were excluded from the earlier analysis of around 590 of the donors. An earlier analysis of approximately 570 of the donors showed that most TCR beta V segments appeared in productive rearrangements either about 87% or about 30% of the time, which broadly matched IMGT annotations. Roughly uniform sequencing depth across donors was assumed in presence/absence analyses, although this assumption may not hold. In a later analysis, 15,000 to 20,000 TCR beta sequences were associated with specific HLA alleles at a false discovery rate of 0.05. Most TCR sequences were observed very rarely across donors, whereas some public TCRs were present in many individuals. V-gene and J-gene trimming of TCR beta chains was associated with a missense DCLRE1C variant in a later genetic analysis, and the association was replicated in an independent cohort. A further reported finding was that TCR beta sequences accurately predicted the HLA-A and HLA-B alleles for most subjects in the first cohort. Some IMGT-functional V segments, including TRBV6-2 and TRBV6-3, could not be told apart with the 87-base-pair reads, so those segments were excluded. The authors suggested that the approach could potentially be generalized to other disease states and immunological phenotypes. The classifier was reported to diagnose cytomegalovirus status with high specificity and sensitivity in both the original cohort and the validation cohort. The sequencing pipeline was judged likely to have produced a cluster of highly shared sequence variants as a technical artifact.

Cut back by 3 bases and 1 base, the V and J ends lie 9 bases apart. From the germline V gene, CDR1 is LGHNA and CDR2 is YNFKEQ. Including cysteine and phenylalanine, the CDR3 has 14 amino acids. The CDR3 DNA has 42 bases and is translated from base 1. The receptor comes from a male donor in good health and CMV-seropositive. Sequencing was carried out using PBMCs. Rearrangement joined TRBV4-2 to TRBJ1-1; a confident D gene designation cannot be given. The CDR3 protein is CASSQGRTNTEAFF. In nucleotides, the sequence is TGTGCCAGCAGCCAGGGGAGAACGAACACTGAAGCTTTCTTT.